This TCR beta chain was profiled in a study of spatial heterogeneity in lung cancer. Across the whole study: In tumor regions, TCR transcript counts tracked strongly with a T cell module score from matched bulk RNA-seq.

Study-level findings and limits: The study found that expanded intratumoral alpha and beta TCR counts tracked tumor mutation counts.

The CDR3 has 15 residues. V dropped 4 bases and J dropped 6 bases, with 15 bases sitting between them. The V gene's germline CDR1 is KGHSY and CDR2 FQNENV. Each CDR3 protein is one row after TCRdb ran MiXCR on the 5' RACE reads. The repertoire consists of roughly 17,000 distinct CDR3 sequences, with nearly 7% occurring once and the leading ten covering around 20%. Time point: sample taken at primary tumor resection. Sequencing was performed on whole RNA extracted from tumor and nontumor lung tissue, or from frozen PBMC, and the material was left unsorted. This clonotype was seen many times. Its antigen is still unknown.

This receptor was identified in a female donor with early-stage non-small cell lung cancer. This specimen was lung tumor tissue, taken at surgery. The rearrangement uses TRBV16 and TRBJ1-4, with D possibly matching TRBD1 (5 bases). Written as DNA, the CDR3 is TGTGCCAGCAGCCCCCCTGGGGGTAGGGATGAAAAACTGTTTTTT. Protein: CASSPPGGRDEKLFF. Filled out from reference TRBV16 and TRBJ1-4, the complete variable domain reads GEEVAQTPKHLVRGEGQKAKLYCAPIKGHSYVFWYQQVLKNEFKFLISFQNENVFDETGMPKERFSAKCLPNSPCSLEIQATKLEDSAVYFCASSPPGGRDEKLFFGSGTQLSVL.